This T cell receptor (beta chain) originates from a study of T cell responses to AZD1222 COVID-19 vaccine. Whole-study results and caveats: Without day 14 samples, only post-peak T cell repertoires were studied.

Assay used: immunoSEQ multiplex PCR; TCRdb lists only in-frame clones, some missing. The sample yields fewer than 180,000 clones, over 75% seen once. This clone was found once. Its antigen remains unidentified. This TCR came from an adult who received the AZD1222 COVID-19 vaccine. This specimen consisted of peripheral blood, obtained 28 days after the second AZD1222 dose.

The CDR3 DNA reads as TGTGCTAGTGGTTTGCCACTTGGGGGTGGGGGTCAAAGAACCGGGGAGCTGTTTTTT. Translation: CASGLPLGGGGQRTGELFF. The genes are TRBV12-5 and TRBJ2-2; D may be TRBD1 or TRBD2 (5 bases each). Germline V lookup: CDR1 LGHNT, CDR2 FRNRAP. CDR3 length: 19 amino acids. Trimming took 2 bases from V and 5 from J, leaving 24 bases between them.